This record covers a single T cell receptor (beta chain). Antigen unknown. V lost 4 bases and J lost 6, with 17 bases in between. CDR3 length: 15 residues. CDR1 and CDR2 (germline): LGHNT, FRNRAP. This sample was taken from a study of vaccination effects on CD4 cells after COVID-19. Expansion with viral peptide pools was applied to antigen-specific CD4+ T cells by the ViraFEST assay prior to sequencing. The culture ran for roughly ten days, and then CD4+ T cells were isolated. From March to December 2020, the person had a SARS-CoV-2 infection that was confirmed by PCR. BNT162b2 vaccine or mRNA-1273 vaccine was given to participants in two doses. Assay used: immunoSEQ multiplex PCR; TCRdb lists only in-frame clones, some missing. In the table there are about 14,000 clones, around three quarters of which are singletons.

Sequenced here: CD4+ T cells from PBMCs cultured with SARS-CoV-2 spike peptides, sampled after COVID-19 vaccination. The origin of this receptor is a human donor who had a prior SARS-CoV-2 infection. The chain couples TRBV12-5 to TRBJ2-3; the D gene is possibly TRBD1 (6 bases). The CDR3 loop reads CASGWPGQQGDTQYF. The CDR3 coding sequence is TGTGCTAGTGGTTGGCCCGGACAGCAGGGTGATACGCAGTATTTT.